These T cell receptor beta chains were read from a single sample in a study of cytomegalovirus exposure and HLA in healthy donors. Profiled with immunoSEQ multiplex PCR; TCRdb holds only in-frame clones, not every one. The sample records 150,000 to 200,000 clones, around 77% being singletons. The specimen was PBMCs. These TCRs come from a man aged 50 to 59 in good health and CMV-seropositive. Both conserved end residues are part of each CDR3. A D gene is named only where the DNA matches it firmly. Some rows have no size entry. The others give once, few or many, or a class for an expanded clone.

V: TRBV27
D: -
size: -
J: TRBJ1-2
DNA: TGTGCCAGCGGGTTTTTGGGGCGTCTCTCCTCGTATGGCTACACCTTC
CDR3: CASGFLGRLSSYGYTF

V: TRBV6-6
D: -
size: -
J: TRBJ2-1
DNA: TGTGCCAGCAGTTACTCGGGGGGGCCCGCGAGCGATGAGCAGTTCTTC
CDR3: CASSYSGGPASDEQFF

V: TRBV5-4
D: -
size: -
J: TRBJ2-6
DNA: TGTGCCAGCAGGGGAGGCACTGGGGCCAACGTCCTGACTTTC
CDR3: CASRGGTGANVLTF

V: TRBV9
D: -
size: few
J: TRBJ1-2
DNA: TGTGCCAGCAGCCCTTTGGACGGGGACTATGGCTACACCTTC
CDR3: CASSPLDGDYGYTF

V: TRBV5-6
D: -
size: -
J: TRBJ1-1
DNA: TGTGCCAGCAGCTTGGCCCGTATGAACACTGAAGCTTTCTTT
CDR3: CASSLARMNTEAFF

V: TRBV10-1
D: TRBD1
size: -
J: TRBJ2-7
DNA: TGCGCCAGATTAATTTACGGACAGGGGAGGATCCACGAGCAGTACTTC
CDR3: CARLIYGQGRIHEQYF

V: TRBV6-1
D: -
size: -
J: TRBJ2-6
DNA: TGTGCCAGCAGTGCCGCACAGGCTGGGGCCAACGTCCTGACTTTC
CDR3: CASSAAQAGANVLTF

V: TRBV29-1
D: TRBD2
size: -
J: TRBJ2-1
DNA: TGCAGCTCTCGACTAGCGGGGGGATCTGGTGAGCAGTTCTTC
CDR3: CSSRLAGGSGEQFF

V: TRBV11-1
D: -
size: -
J: TRBJ1-3
DNA: TGTGCCAGCAGCCCTATCGCGGACAGTGGAAACACCATATATTTT
CDR3: CASSPIADSGNTIYF

V: TRBV27
D: TRBD2
size: -
J: TRBJ2-5
DNA: TGTGCCAGCAGTTTGATCTTAGCGGGGGGCCGTTTTCACCAAGAGACCCAGTACTTC
CDR3: CASSLILAGGRFHQETQYF

V: TRBV10-3
D: -
size: -
J: TRBJ2-5
DNA: TGTGCCATAAGTATGGCCGGGGAAGAGACCCAGTACTTC
CDR3: CAISMAGEETQYF

V: TRBV5-1
D: TRBD1
size: -
J: TRBJ1-1
DNA: TGCGCCAGCAGCTCGATTAACAGGGGGCAGGTCAACACTGAAGCTTTCTTT
CDR3: CASSSINRGQVNTEAFF

V: TRBV19
D: -
size: -
J: TRBJ2-7
DNA: TGTGCCAGTAGCCAGGGCAAGGGGTACGAGCAGTACTTC
CDR3: CASSQGKGYEQYF

V: TRBV4-3
D: TRBD1
size: -
J: TRBJ1-2
DNA: TGCGCCAGCAGCCAAGATAGGACAGGCCTTCAGGGTAACTATGGCTACACCTTC
CDR3: CASSQDRTGLQGNYGYTF

V: TRBV5-1
D: -
size: -
J: TRBJ1-3
DNA: TGCGCCAGCAGCAGGAGTAGGGGCTCTGGAAACACCATATATTTT
CDR3: CASSRSRGSGNTIYF

V: TRBV5-6
D: -
size: few
J: TRBJ1-4
DNA: TGTGCCAGCAGCTCCACCTCGGAAAGGGGGACTGAAAAACTGTTTTTT
CDR3: CASSSTSERGTEKLFF

V: TRBV28
D: TRBD1
size: once
J: TRBJ1-3
DNA: TGTGCCAGCAGTTTAAGTCGGGACAGATACTCTGGAAACACCATATATTTT
CDR3: CASSLSRDRYSGNTIYF

V: TRBV7-9
D: TRBD2
size: -
J: TRBJ2-3
DNA: TGTGCCAGCAGCCCCTTAGCGGGGGGCACAGATACGCAGTATTTT
CDR3: CASSPLAGGTDTQYF

V: TRBV7-6
D: TRBD1
size: -
J: TRBJ1-1
DNA: TGTGCCAGCAGCTTAGTTGGGACAGGGGTCTCTGAAGCTTTCTTT
CDR3: CASSLVGTGVSEAFF

V: TRBV27
D: -
size: -
J: TRBJ2-7
DNA: TGTGCCAGCAGTTTAGGGACAATAGGCTACGAGCAGTACTTC
CDR3: CASSLGTIGYEQYF

V: TRBV9
D: TRBD1
size: -
J: TRBJ2-7
DNA: TGTGCCAGCAGCGTAGCAGGGACAGGGGCCTACGAGCAGTACTTC
CDR3: CASSVAGTGAYEQYF

V: TRBV6-1
D: -
size: -
J: TRBJ1-5
DNA: TGTGCCAGCAGTGAGCAGGCAATAAATCAGCCCCAGCATTTT
CDR3: CASSEQAINQPQHF

V: TRBV9
D: -
size: once
J: TRBJ2-5
DNA: TGTGCCAGCAGCGTAGTACGGACAAGGGGCGATTTCGAGACCCAGTACTTC
CDR3: CASSVVRTRGDFETQYF

V: TRBV28
D: TRBD1
size: -
J: TRBJ2-2
DNA: TGTGCCAGCAGTAGACAGGGGGCCGGGGAGCTGTTTTTT
CDR3: CASSRQGAGELFF

V: TRBV7-2
D: TRBD1
size: -
J: TRBJ1-1
DNA: TGTGCCAGCAGCACACAGGGGACTGAAGCTTTCTTT
CDR3: CASSTQGTEAFF

V: TRBV25-1
D: -
size: -
J: TRBJ2-7
DNA: TGTGCCAGCAGTGCAGGGGTCTCCTACGAGCAGTACTTC
CDR3: CASSAGVSYEQYF

V: TRBV10-2
D: -
size: -
J: TRBJ1-3
DNA: TGCGCCAGCACTGGGAGGACGGGACGGTTCGTCACCATATATTTT
CDR3: CASTGRTGRFVTIYF

V: TRBV4-3
D: TRBD2
size: -
J: TRBJ2-5
DNA: TGCGCCAGCAGCTCCAAGGGATCGGCTAGCGGGATACTCCTCCAAGAGACCCAGTACTTC
CDR3: CASSSKGSASGILLQETQYF

V: TRBV7-2
D: -
size: -
J: TRBJ2-7
DNA: TGTGCCAGCAGCTTAGCTGGGGCTTTGAGCTCCTACGAGCAGTACTTC
CDR3: CASSLAGALSSYEQYF

V: TRBV27
D: -
size: -
J: TRBJ1-5
DNA: TGTGCCAGCAGTTTATTCGGGGAAGGGAGTAGCAATCAGCCCCAGCATTTT
CDR3: CASSLFGEGSSNQPQHF

V: TRBV19
D: TRBD1
size: -
J: TRBJ1-4
DNA: TGTGCCAGCCAGGGACAGATTAATGAAAAACTGTTTTTT
CDR3: CASQGQINEKLFF

V: TRBV6-1
D: -
size: -
J: TRBJ2-5
DNA: TGTGCCAGCAGTGAATCAGGGCAAGAGACCCAGTACTTC
CDR3: CASSESGQETQYF

V: TRBV23-1
D: TRBD1
size: few
J: TRBJ1-2
DNA: TGCGCCAGCAGTCACTCGACAGGGAAGACCGGCTACACCTTC
CDR3: CASSHSTGKTGYTF

V: TRBV4-3
D: TRBD2
size: -
J: TRBJ2-3
DNA: TGCGCCAGCAGCCAAGACCCTAGCGGGAGCACAGATACGCAGTATTTT
CDR3: CASSQDPSGSTDTQYF

V: TRBV10-3
D: -
size: few
J: TRBJ1-3
DNA: TGTGCCATCACAGTGCCTGGAAACACCATATATTTT
CDR3: CAITVPGNTIYF

V: TRBV10-2
D: -
size: -
J: TRBJ2-7
DNA: TGCGCCAGCAGGTCCCCAGAGGCCTACGAGCAGTACTTC
CDR3: CASRSPEAYEQYF

V: TRBV4-3
D: -
size: -
J: TRBJ1-5
DNA: TGCGCCAGCAGCCAAGAACGGACAGAACTAAATCAGCCCCAGCATTTT
CDR3: CASSQERTELNQPQHF

V: TRBV5-1
D: -
size: -
J: TRBJ1-4
DNA: TGCGCCAGCAGCTTGCCCGCAACTAATGAAAAACTGTTTTTT
CDR3: CASSLPATNEKLFF

V: TRBV9
D: TRBD2
size: -
J: TRBJ2-1
DNA: TGTGCCAGCAGCTCTAGCGGGAGCTCCTACAATGAGCAGTTCTTC
CDR3: CASSSSGSSYNEQFF

V: TRBV6-6
D: TRBD1
size: -
J: TRBJ1-2
DNA: TGTGCCAGCAGTTTGGGACAGGAAGTTGGCTACACCTTC
CDR3: CASSLGQEVGYTF

V: TRBV19
D: -
size: -
J: TRBJ1-4
DNA: TGTGCCAGTAGTAAGACCTCGGGCAGGGCAACAACTAATGAAAAACTGTTTTTT
CDR3: CASSKTSGRATTNEKLFF

V: TRBV9
D: -
size: -
J: TRBJ2-4
DNA: TGTGCCAGCAGCGTAGAGGGGGGGGGTTTGGGCAAAAACATTCAGTACTTC
CDR3: CASSVEGGGLGKNIQYF

V: TRBV7-2
D: TRBD2
size: -
J: TRBJ2-5
DNA: TGTGCCAGCAGTTCGGGGGGACTTCAAGAGACCCAGTACTTC
CDR3: CASSSGGLQETQYF

V: TRBV19
D: -
size: -
J: TRBJ1-3
DNA: TGTGCCACCTCCCCCGACAGCTCTGGAAACACCATATATTTT
CDR3: CATSPDSSGNTIYF